These 10 T cell receptor beta chains came from one sample sequenced in a study of T cell responses to AZD1222 COVID-19 vaccine. Method: immunoSEQ multiplex PCR; TCRdb's copy keeps in-frame clones and lacks some. This table holds 200,000 to 250,000 clones, 90% to 95% found once. Sequenced material: peripheral blood, taken 28 days after the second dose of the MenACWY control vaccine. These receptors all stem from an adult who received the MenACWY meningococcal vaccine as a control.

V usage is TRBV3-1 (or the pseudogene TRBV3-2) and J usage is TRBJ2-5; D is possibly TRBD1 (6 bases). There are 14 residues in the CDR3. With 5 bases removed from V and 2 bases from J, the gap between germline ends came to 12 bases. CDR1 LGHDT and CDR2 YNNKEL come from the germline V gene (reference sequence). The CDR3 loop is CASSTRTDQETQYF. The CDR3 DNA sequence: TGTGCCAGCAGCACTAGGACAGATCAAGAGACCCAGTACTTC.

The V call is TRBV6-2 or TRBV6-3, the J call TRBJ2-3; D gene uncertain. V lost 6 bases, J lost 6 bases, and 10 bases lay in between. The CDR3 is 12 amino acids. The V gene's germline CDR1 is MNHEY and CDR2 SVGEGT. The chain's CDR3 is CASSHSIDTQYF. The CDR3 DNA sequence: TGTGCCAGCAGCCACAGTATTGATACGCAGTATTTT.

V and J are TRBV4-2 and TRBJ1-2, with D perhaps TRBD1 (6 bases). This CDR3 comprises 16 residues. Germline-derived CDR1 and CDR2 are LGHNA and YNFKEQ. V shed 1 base and J shed 8 bases, with 20 bases lying between them. CDR3 nucleotide sequence: TGTGCCAGCAGCCAAGTAAATCCTAACAGGGAGGTGGGCTACACCTTC. It codes for CASSQVNPNREVGYTF.

The chain employs TRBV18 and TRBJ1-4; TRBD1 agrees at 8 bases. The ends lost 4 bases at V and 8 bases at J; junction bases unmatched: 6. The CDR3 is 14 amino acids. The V gene's germline CDR1 is KGHSH and CDR2 LQKENI. CDR3 sequence reads: CASSLQGAREKLFF. CDR3 DNA sequence: TGTGCCAGCTCACTGCAGGGGGCGCGCGAAAAACTGTTTTTT.

The chain combines TRBV9 with TRBJ2-2; TRBD1 agrees at 9 bases. Germline V gene lookup returns CDR1 SGDLS and CDR2 YYNGEE. After removal of 4 bases from V and 4 bases from J, the junction contained 8 bases not matched to a gene. CDR3 size: 16 residues. CDR3 nucleotide sequence: TGTGCCAGCAGCCCAACCGGGACAGGGCCCACCGGGGAGCTGTTTTTT. The encoded protein is CASSPTGTGPTGELFF. Looking up the rest from reference TRBV9 and TRBJ2-2 gives the full variable domain: DSGVTQTPKHLITATGQRVTLRCSPRSGDLSVYWYQQSLDQGLQFLIQYYNGEERAKGNILERFSAQQFPDLHSELNLSSLELGDSALYFCASSPTGTGPTGELFFGEGSRLTVL.

This chain joins TRBV5-1 and TRBJ1-1, with 8 bases matching TRBD1. The CDR3 runs 14 residues. Germline loops: CDR1 SGHRS, CDR2 YFSETQ. V dropped 0 bases and J dropped 8; count of bases not matched to a gene: 6. This CDR3 reads CASSLGQGLYEAFF. The CDR3 region has the DNA TGCGCCAGCAGCTTGGGACAGGGGTTGTACGAAGCTTTCTTT.

The chain employs TRBV5-1 and TRBJ1-1; no clear D. From germline, CDR1 is SGHRS and CDR2 YFSETQ. The CDR3 totals 13 residues. Trimming took off 4 bases at V and 1 base at J, with 8 bases between the two ends. CDR3 sequence (DNA): TGCGCCAGCAGCGGGCGGGGGAACACTGAAGCTTTCTTT. This sequence encodes CASSGRGNTEAFF.

This clone was picked up a small number of times. The chain uses TRBV27 and TRBJ2-2; the D gene is possibly TRBD1 (5 bases). V was shortened by 3 bases and J by 1 base, with 12 bases between the two germline ends. This CDR3 is 16 amino acids long. The germline V gene has CDR1 MNHEY and CDR2 SMNVEV (reference sequence). The CDR3 region is CASSFLRAMNTGELFF. CDR3 DNA: TGTGCCAGCAGTTTCCTCAGGGCTATGAACACCGGGGAGCTGTTTTTT.

V is TRBV21-1 and J is TRBJ2-7. TRBV21-1 is noted as a pseudogene. The CDR3 length is 9 residues. The CDR3 loop is CARTYEQYF. For the CDR3, the DNA is TGTGCCAGAACGTACGAGCAGTACTTC.

This clone was counted a single time. The chain couples TRBV19 to TRBJ1-1; 9 bases match TRBD1. The CDR3 sequence is 16 residues long. The V gene's germline CDR1 is LNHDA and CDR2 SQIVND (reference sequence). V gave up 10 bases and J gave up 3 bases; unmatched junction bases: 15. CDR3 sequence: CATLPGVGTGYTEAFF. DNA for the CDR3: TGTGCCACCCTACCAGGCGTCGGGACAGGGTACACTGAAGCTTTCTTT.